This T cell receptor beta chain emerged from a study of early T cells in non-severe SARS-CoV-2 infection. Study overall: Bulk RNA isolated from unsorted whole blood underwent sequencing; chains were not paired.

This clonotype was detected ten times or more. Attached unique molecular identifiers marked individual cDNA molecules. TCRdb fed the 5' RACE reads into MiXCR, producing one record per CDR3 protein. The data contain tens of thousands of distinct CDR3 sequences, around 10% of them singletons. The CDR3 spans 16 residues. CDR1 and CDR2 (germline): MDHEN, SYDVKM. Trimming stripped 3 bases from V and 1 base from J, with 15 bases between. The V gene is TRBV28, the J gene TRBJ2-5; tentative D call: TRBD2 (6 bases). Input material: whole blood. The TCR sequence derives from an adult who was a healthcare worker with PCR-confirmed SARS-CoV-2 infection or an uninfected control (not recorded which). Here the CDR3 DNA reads TGTGCCAGCAGTTTCTCGATAGGACTACTCCAAGAGACCCAGTACTTC. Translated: CASSFSIGLLQETQYF.